This T cell receptor (beta chain) was identified in a study of blood T cell repertoires in COVID-19. This table comes from immunoSEQ multiplex PCR, and its TCRdb copy is limited to in-frame clones, with some not included. The repertoire holds about 350,000 clones, with 87% as singletons. CDR3 length: 13 residues. Germline-derived CDR1 and CDR2 are GTSNPN and SVGIG (reference sequence). Trimming shortened V by 5 bases and J by 5 bases, and 15 bases separated the two germline ends. This chain connects TRBV30 to TRBJ1-1, with D uncertain. The sequence was obtained from a woman in her forties or fifties with COVID-19, enrolled during active disease. The sequenced sample consisted of peripheral blood. The CDR3: CAWSPPFRTEAFF. The DNA of the CDR3 is TGTGCCTGGTCGCCCCCCTTTCGGACTGAAGCTTTCTTT.